A selection of T cell receptor beta chains follows, all from one sample in a study of beta chain features in type 1 diabetes. The repertoire was sequenced with immunoSEQ multiplex PCR; TCRdb's copy has only in-frame clones and lacks some. The sample has about 230,000 clones, roughly 17% seen once. Sequencing was carried out using naive CD4+ T cells from blood. Receptor source: a man younger than 45 with type 1 diabetes. CDR3s include the opening cysteine and the closing phenylalanine or tryptophan. The D gene is left open where the match is weak. Clone size is stated in some rows and not others, as once, few, many or a class when expanded.

few	TRBV29-1	TRBJ1-2	NA	TGCAGCACAAGGGGAGGGTTAGGCTACACCTTC	CSTRGGLGYTF
few	TRBV4-1	TRBJ2-1	NA	TGCGCCAGCAGCCAAGATCAGTTCGGCTCGAGCTCCTACAATGAGCAGTTCTTC	CASSQDQFGSSSYNEQFF
NA	TRBV2	TRBJ2-1	NA	TGTGCCAGCAGCGTAGTGGGATACAATGAGCAGTTCTTC	CASSVVGYNEQFF
few	TRBV4-1	TRBJ1-2	TRBD1	TGCGCCAGCAGCCAAGTTATCGTGACGACAGGGGGTAGCTATGGCTACACCTTC	CASSQVIVTTGGSYGYTF
few	TRBV10-3	TRBJ2-5	NA	TGTGCCATCAGTTCCCCAGGGGTAGCCTCCCGTCGAGAGACCCAGTACTTC	CAISSPGVASRRETQYF
few	TRBV29-1	TRBJ2-5	TRBD2	TGCAGCCCTCCCGGGGGGGGTAGGCTCCAAGAGACCCAGTACTTC	CSPPGGGRLQETQYF
few	TRBV29-1	TRBJ2-5	NA	TGCAGCGTTGCCGTGTCCGTCCAAGAGACCCAGTACTTC	CSVAVSVQETQYF
NA	TRBV5-4	TRBJ2-5	NA	TGTGCCAGCAGCTTGGGACAGCAAGAGACCCAGTACTTC	CASSLGQQETQYF
few	TRBV7-2	TRBJ2-3	NA	TGTGCCAGCAGCATCCCGCTAGGGTTCACAGATACGCAGTATTTT	CASSIPLGFTDTQYF
few	TRBV5-1	TRBJ1-1	NA	TGCGCCAGCAGCTTGGATCCAGGAACGAACACTGAAGCTTTCTTT	CASSLDPGTNTEAFF
few	TRBV14	TRBJ2-6	NA	TGTGCCAGCAGCCACCGGACTGGGGCCAACGTCCTGACTTTC	CASSHRTGANVLTF
few	TRBV9	TRBJ1-1	TRBD1	TGTGCCAGCAGCGCTCCGGACAGGGGAAAAACTGAAGCTTTCTTT	CASSAPDRGKTEAFF
few	TRBV7-2	TRBJ1-2	NA	TGTGCCAGCAGCCCAAGGGTTTTAGGTGGCTACACCTTC	CASSPRVLGGYTF
NA	TRBV6-6	TRBJ2-5	NA	TGTGCCAGCAGTTACGAGGGGGAGACCCAGTACTTC	CASSYEGETQYF
few	TRBV18	TRBJ1-1	NA	TGTGCCAGCTCACCCGGACAGAACACTGAAGCTTTCTTT	CASSPGQNTEAFF
few	TRBV14	TRBJ2-3	NA	TGTGCCAGCAGTCCACAGGGTGGGGATACGCAGTATTTT	CASSPQGGDTQYF
NA	TRBV5-1	TRBJ2-4	NA	TGCGCCAGCAGCTCGACCGGGGTGACACTTCTGGGAAACATTCAGTACTTC	CASSSTGVTLLGNIQYF
few	TRBV29-1	TRBJ2-7	NA	TGCAGCGTGGCTCCGACAGGGACTTATGGCGACGAGCAGTACTTC	CSVAPTGTYGDEQYF
few	TRBV5-1	TRBJ2-5	TRBD1	TGCGCCAGCAGCTTCCGGGACAGGGACCAAGAGACCCAGTACTTC	CASSFRDRDQETQYF
few	TRBV23-1	TRBJ1-1	TRBD1	TGCGCCAGCGGCCGACAGGGATTGAGCACTGAAGCTTTCTTT	CASGRQGLSTEAFF
NA	TRBV7-2	TRBJ2-5	NA	TGTGCCAGCGGAGGGGATGAGACCCAGTACTTC	CASGGDETQYF
NA	TRBV29-1	TRBJ2-7	NA	TGCAGCGTTCTTGGGTGGGAACGCGAGCAGTACTTC	CSVLGWEREQYF
few	TRBV5-4	TRBJ2-3	TRBD2	TGTGCCAGCAGCAAAACTAGCGGGAGTAGGACAGATACGCAGTATTTT	CASSKTSGSRTDTQYF
NA	TRBV7-2	TRBJ2-7	NA	TGTGCCAGCAGCCGAATAGACTACGAGCAGTACTTC	CASSRIDYEQYF
once	TRBV6-5	TRBJ1-1	TRBD1	TGTGCCAGCAGCCGGGGGGACAGGGACCTTCGAAAGGAGTTCTTT	CASSRGDRDLRKEFF
NA	TRBV5-1	TRBJ2-6	NA	TGCGCCAGCAGCACGGTGAGAGGGGCTTCTGGGGCCAACGTCCTGACTTTC	CASSTVRGASGANVLTF
NA	TRBV29-1	TRBJ2-7	TRBD2	TGCAGCGTCTATGGACTAGCGGGAGGAAACTACGAGCAGTACTTC	CSVYGLAGGNYEQYF
NA	TRBV5-4	TRBJ2-6	NA	TGTGCCAGCACCATAACGTCTGGGGCCAACGTCCTGACTTTC	CASTITSGANVLTF
few	TRBV28	TRBJ1-2	NA	TGTGCCAGCCACGACAGCTACTATGGCTACACCTTC	CASHDSYYGYTF
NA	TRBV7-2	TRBJ1-4	TRBD1	TGTGCCAGCAGCTCCTCGGGACAGTCAACTAATGAAAAACTGTTTTTT	CASSSSGQSTNEKLFF
NA	TRBV5-1	TRBJ2-3	NA	TGCGCCAGCAGCTCCGACAGAGGCACAGATACGCAGTATTTT	CASSSDRGTDTQYF
NA	TRBV19	TRBJ2-7	NA	TGTGCCAGTAGTATAGGAGTGACTTCTTCCTACGAGCAGTACTTC	CASSIGVTSSYEQYF
few	TRBV10-3	TRBJ2-2	TRBD1	TGTGCCATCAGGAGACAGGGGACCGGGGAGCTGTTTTTT	CAIRRQGTGELFF
few	TRBV4-1	TRBJ2-7	NA	TGCGCCAGCAGCCAAGTCGGGGCCGGGGCCTACGAGCAGTACTTC	CASSQVGAGAYEQYF
NA	TRBV18	TRBJ2-1	NA	TGTGCCAGCTCACCAGACAGCGTATCCTACAATGAGCAGTTCTTC	CASSPDSVSYNEQFF
NA	TRBV6-5	TRBJ2-3	NA	TGTGCCAGCAGTACACCGGACAGCCCGCCTTGGACGCAGTATTTT	CASSTPDSPPWTQYF
NA	TRBV27	TRBJ1-1	NA	TGTGCCAGCAGTTTCTCCGCAGGGGACACTGAAGCTTTCTTT	CASSFSAGDTEAFF
NA	TRBV7-2	TRBJ2-7	NA	TGTGCCAGCAGCTTAGCCTCTACGGGTTCGGAGCAGTACTTC	CASSLASTGSEQYF
few	TRBV10-3	TRBJ2-5	TRBD1	TGTGCCATCATGGCCGGGACAGGGGGCTTAACACAAGAGACCCAGTACTTC	CAIMAGTGGLTQETQYF
NA	TRBV10-3	TRBJ2-3	TRBD2	TGTGCCATCAGTGGAACTAGCGGAATCACAGATACGCAGTATTTT	CAISGTSGITDTQYF
NA	TRBV29-1	TRBJ2-7	TRBD1	TGCAGCGTTCGCCTACAGGGGGCCCCCTACGAGCAGTACTTC	CSVRLQGAPYEQYF
NA	TRBV7-9	TRBJ2-4	NA	TGTGCCAGCAGCTTAGGCATAGCCAAAAACATTCAGTACTTC	CASSLGIAKNIQYF
few	TRBV30	TRBJ2-5	NA	TGTGCCTGGAGTGTAGCCGAGACCCAGTACTTC	CAWSVAETQYF
NA	TRBV5-4	TRBJ2-1	TRBD2	TGTGCCAGTGGGGACTACTACAATGAGCAGTTCTTC	CASGDYYNEQFF